The clone carrying this TCR beta chain showed up just a few times. The antigen remains unidentified. At the DNA level, this CDR3 is encoded by other sequences in the same sample as well. The sample is drawn from a study of cytomegalovirus exposure and HLA in healthy donors. Germline CDR1 MDHEN, CDR2 SYDVKM. This CDR3 has 12 amino acids. The V and J ends lost 5 bases and 4 bases respectively, with 6 bases between them. It was with 60 Vbeta and 13 Jbeta primers that the PCR ran. Only in-frame clones appear in the TCRdb table, and some are missing; sequencing was by immunoSEQ multiplex PCR. The sample includes 97,000 or so clones, roughly 70% of them seen just once. General study points: A classifier reportedly called cytomegalovirus status with high sensitivity and specificity. Researchers had no immune exposure information except CMV serostatus available. Most TCR beta V segments were productive about 90% or about 30% of the time in an earlier analysis. Analysis performed later found about 17,000 TCR beta sequences associated with HLA alleles at 0.05 false discovery rate.

V is TRBV28 and J is TRBJ2-1; D gene ambiguous. The specimen was PBMCs. This TCR was recovered from a man aged 45-60 years in good health and CMV-seronegative. This chain's CDR3 is CASSETYNEQFF. CDR3 nucleotides: TGTGCCAGCAGTGAGACTTACAATGAGCAGTTCTTC.